This entry is about one TCR beta chain. What it recognizes is unknown. The length of the CDR3 is 14 residues. Trimming took 3 bases from V and 1 from J; bases not matched to a gene: 3. CDR1 and CDR2 (germline): SGHRS, YFSETQ. The data belong to a study of long-term antiretroviral therapy in people with HIV. Broader study findings: Despite increasing after ART, diversity remained lower than that of transplant donor controls.

At the survey level, the v3.0 immunoSEQ assay was run. Assay: immunoSEQ multiplex PCR; the TCRdb copy retains only in-frame clones and omits some. The data contain 20,000 to 25,000 clones, 76% of them singletons. The TCR was taken from a woman between 40 and 50 years old with HIV. The gene calls are TRBV5-1 and TRBJ1-1; 7 bases line up with TRBD1. This sample comprised unsorted PBMCs, obtained 1.7 to 1.8 years before starting antiretroviral therapy. The DNA for the CDR3 is TGCGCCAGCAGCTGGGGACAGACGAACACTGAAGCTTTCTTT. Its protein is CASSWGQTNTEAFF.